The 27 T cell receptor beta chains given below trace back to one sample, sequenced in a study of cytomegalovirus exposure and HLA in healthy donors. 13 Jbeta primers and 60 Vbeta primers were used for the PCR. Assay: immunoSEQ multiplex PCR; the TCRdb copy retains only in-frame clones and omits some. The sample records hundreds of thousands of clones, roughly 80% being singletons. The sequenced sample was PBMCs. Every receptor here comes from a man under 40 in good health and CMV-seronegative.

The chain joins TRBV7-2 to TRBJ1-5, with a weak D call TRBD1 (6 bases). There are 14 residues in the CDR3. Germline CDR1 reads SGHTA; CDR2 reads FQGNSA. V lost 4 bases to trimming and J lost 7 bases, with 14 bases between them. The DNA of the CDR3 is TGTGCCAGCAGCTCAACAGGGCGGGGGCAGCCCCAGCATTTT. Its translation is CASSSTGRGQPQHF.

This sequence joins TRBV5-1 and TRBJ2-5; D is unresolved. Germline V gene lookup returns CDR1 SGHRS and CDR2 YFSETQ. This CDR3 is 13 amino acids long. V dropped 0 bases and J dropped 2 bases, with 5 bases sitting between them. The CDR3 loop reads CASSLEIQETQYF. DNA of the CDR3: TGCGCCAGCAGCTTGGAAATACAAGAGACCCAGTACTTC. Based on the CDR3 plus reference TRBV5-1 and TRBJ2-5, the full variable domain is KAGVTQTPRYLIKTRGQQVTLSCSPISGHRSVSWYQQTPGQGLQFLFEYFSETQRNKGNFPGRFSGRQFSNSRSEMNVSTLELGDSALYLCASSLEIQETQYFGPGTRLLVL.

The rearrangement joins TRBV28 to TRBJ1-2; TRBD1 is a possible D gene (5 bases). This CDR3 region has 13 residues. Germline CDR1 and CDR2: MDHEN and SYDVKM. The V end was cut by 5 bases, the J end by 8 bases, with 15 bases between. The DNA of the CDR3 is TGTGCCAGCAGTAACGCGGGGGTGAAGGGCTACACCTTC. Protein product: CASSNAGVKGYTF.

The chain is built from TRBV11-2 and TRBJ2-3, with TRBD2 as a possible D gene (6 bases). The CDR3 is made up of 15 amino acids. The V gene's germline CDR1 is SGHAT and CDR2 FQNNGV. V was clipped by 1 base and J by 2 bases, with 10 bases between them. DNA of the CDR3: TGTGCCAGCAGCTTAGGCGGGGCGCCCACAGATACGCAGTATTTT. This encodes CASSLGGAPTDTQYF.

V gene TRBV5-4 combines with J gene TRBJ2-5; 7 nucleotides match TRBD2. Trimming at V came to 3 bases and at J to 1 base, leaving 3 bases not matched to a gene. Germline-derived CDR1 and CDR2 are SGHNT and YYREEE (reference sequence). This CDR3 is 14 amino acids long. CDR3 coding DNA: TGTGCCAGCAGCTCGGGACTAACCCAAGAGACCCAGTACTTC. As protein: CASSSGLTQETQYF.

This CDR3 is CASSQDYLAGGSYEQYF. DNA for the CDR3: TGCGCCAGCAGCCAAGATTATCTAGCGGGGGGCTCCTACGAGCAGTACTTC. The chain carries TRBV4-1 and TRBJ2-5; 11 positions agree with TRBD2. The J call is in doubt because the DNA end fits TRBJ2-7 better. The CDR3 spans 17 residues. Germline V CDR1 and CDR2: MGHRA, YSYEKL.

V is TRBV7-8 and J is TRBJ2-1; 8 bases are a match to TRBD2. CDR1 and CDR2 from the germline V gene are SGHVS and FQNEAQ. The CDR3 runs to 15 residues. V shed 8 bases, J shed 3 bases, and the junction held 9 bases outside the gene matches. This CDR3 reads CASGSDGGGYNEQFF. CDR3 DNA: TGTGCCAGCGGATCTGACGGGGGGGGCTACAATGAGCAGTTCTTC.

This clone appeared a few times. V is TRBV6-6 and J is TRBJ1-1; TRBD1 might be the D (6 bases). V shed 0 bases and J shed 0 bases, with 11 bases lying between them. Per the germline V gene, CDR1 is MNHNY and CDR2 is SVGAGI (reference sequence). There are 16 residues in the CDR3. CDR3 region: CASSYSGRTVNTEAFF. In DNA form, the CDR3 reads TGTGCCAGCAGTTACTCAGGTCGGACAGTGAACACTGAAGCTTTCTTT.

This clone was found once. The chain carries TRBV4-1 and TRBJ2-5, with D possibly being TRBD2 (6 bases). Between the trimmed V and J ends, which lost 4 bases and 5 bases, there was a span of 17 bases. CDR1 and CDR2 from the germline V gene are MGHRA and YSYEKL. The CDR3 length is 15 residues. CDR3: CASSPWGGGGETQYF. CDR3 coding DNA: TGCGCCAGCAGCCCCTGGGGCGGTGGGGGGGAGACCCAGTACTTC.

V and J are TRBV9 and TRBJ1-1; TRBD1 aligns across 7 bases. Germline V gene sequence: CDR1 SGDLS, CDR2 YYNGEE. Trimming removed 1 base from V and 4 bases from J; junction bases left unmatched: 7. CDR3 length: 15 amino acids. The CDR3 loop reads CASSVIKGAGTEAFF. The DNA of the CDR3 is TGTGCCAGCAGCGTAATTAAGGGGGCTGGCACTGAAGCTTTCTTT.

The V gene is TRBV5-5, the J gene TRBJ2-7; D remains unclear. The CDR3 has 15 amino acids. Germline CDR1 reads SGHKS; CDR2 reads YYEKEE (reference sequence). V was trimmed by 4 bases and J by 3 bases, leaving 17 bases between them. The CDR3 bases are TGTGCCAGCAGCCCAGAAGCAGGTTCCCTCTACGAGCAGTACTTC. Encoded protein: CASSPEAGSLYEQYF.

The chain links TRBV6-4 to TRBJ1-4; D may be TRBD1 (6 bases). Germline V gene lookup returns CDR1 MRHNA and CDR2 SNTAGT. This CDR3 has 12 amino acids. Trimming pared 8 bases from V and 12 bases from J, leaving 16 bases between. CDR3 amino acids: CASSQGGGQLFF. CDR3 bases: TGTGCCAGCTCGCAGGGAGGGGGTCAACTGTTTTTT.

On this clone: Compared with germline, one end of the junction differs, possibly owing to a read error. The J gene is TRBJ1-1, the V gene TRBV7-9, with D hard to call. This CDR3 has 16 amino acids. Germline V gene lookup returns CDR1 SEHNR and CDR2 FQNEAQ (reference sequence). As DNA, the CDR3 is TGTTCCAGCAGCTCACCCAAGTCGAAGCCCCACACTGAAGCTTTCTTT. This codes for CSSSSPKSKPHTEAFF.

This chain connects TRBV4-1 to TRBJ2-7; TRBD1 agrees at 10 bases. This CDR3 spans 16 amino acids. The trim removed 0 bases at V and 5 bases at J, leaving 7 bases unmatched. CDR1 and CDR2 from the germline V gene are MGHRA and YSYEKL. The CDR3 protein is CASSQDRGTGANEQYF. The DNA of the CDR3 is TGCGCCAGCAGCCAAGATCGGGGGACAGGGGCGAACGAGCAGTACTTC.

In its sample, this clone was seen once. The CDR3 protein is CSVERRGEQYF. The CDR3, as DNA: TGCAGCGTTGAACGGCGAGGGGAGCAGTACTTC. V is TRBV29-1 and J is TRBJ2-7, with D maybe TRBD2 (5 bases). Trimming took 2 bases from V and 7 from J, leaving 9 bases between them. Germline loops: CDR1 SQVTM, CDR2 ANQGSEA. There are 11 residues in the CDR3.

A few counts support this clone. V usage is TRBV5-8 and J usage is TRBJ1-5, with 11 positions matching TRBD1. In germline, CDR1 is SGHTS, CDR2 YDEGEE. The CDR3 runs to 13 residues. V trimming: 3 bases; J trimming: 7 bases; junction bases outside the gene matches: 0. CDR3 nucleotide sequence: TGTGCCAGCAGCTGGACAGGGGGCCAGCCCCAGCATTTT. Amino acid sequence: CASSWTGGQPQHF.

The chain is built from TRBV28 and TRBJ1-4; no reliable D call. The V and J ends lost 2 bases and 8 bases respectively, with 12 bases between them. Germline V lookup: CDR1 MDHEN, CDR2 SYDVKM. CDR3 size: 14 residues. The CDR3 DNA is TGTGCCAGCAGTTTAGCTAGGTTAGACGAAAAACTGTTTTTT. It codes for CASSLARLDEKLFF.

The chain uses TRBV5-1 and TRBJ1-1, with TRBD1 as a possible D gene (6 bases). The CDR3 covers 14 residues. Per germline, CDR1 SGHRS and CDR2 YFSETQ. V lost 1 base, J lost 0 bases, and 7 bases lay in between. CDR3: CASSLRQVNTEAFF. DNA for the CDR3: TGCGCCAGCAGCTTGCGACAGGTGAACACTGAAGCTTTCTTT. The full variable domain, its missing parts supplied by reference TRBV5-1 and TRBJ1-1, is KAGVTQTPRYLIKTRGQQVTLSCSPISGHRSVSWYQQTPGQGLQFLFEYFSETQRNKGNFPGRFSGRQFSNSRSEMNVSTLELGDSALYLCASSLRQVNTEAFFGQGTRLTVV.

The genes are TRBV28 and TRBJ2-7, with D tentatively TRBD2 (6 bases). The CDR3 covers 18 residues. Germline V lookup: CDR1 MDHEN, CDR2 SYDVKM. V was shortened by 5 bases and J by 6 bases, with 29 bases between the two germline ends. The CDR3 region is CASSQNSGFEFRSREQYF. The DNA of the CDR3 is TGTGCCAGCAGTCAAAATAGCGGTTTCGAATTTCGATCACGCGAGCAGTACTTC.

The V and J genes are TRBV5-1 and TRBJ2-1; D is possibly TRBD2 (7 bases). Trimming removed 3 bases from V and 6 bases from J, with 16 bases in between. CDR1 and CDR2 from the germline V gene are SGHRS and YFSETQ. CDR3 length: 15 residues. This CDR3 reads CASSSYGGAPNEQFF. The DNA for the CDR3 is TGCGCCAGCAGCTCGTATGGGGGGGCCCCCAATGAGCAGTTCTTC.

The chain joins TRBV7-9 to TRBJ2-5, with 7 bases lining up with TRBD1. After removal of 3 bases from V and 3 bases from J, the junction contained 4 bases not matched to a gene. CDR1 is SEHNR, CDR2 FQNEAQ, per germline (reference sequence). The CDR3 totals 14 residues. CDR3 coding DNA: TGTGCCAGCAGCTTCAAACAGGGGAAAGAGACCCAGTACTTC. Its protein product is CASSFKQGKETQYF.

The chain's CDR3 is CASSPHGSYNEQFF. The CDR3 DNA follows: TGTGCCAGCAGCCCCCACGGCTCCTACAATGAGCAGTTCTTC. V and J are TRBV9 and TRBJ2-1; D gene unclear. The CDR3 runs to 14 residues. V lost 4 bases to trimming and J lost 0 bases, with 8 bases between them. Germline values: CDR1 SGDLS, CDR2 YYNGEE.

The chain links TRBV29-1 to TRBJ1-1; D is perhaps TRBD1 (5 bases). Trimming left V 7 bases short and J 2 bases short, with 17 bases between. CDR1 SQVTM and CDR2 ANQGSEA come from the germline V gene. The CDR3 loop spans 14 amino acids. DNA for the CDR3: TGCAGCGCGGCTCCCGGGGGGGGAAACACTGAAGCTTTCTTT. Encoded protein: CSAAPGGGNTEAFF.

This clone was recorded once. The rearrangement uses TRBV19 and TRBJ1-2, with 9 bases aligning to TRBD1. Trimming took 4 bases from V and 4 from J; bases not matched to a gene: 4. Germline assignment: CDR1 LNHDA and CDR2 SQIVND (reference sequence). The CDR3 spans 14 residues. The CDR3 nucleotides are TGTGCCAGTAGTACCACAGGGGGCACCTATGGCTACACCTTC. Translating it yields CASSTTGGTYGYTF.

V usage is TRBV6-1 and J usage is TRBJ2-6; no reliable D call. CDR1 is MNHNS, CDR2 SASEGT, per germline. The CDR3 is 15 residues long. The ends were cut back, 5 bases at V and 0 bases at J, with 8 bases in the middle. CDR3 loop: CASSFRSSGANVLTF. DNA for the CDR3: TGTGCCAGCAGTTTCAGAAGCTCTGGGGCCAACGTCCTGACTTTC.

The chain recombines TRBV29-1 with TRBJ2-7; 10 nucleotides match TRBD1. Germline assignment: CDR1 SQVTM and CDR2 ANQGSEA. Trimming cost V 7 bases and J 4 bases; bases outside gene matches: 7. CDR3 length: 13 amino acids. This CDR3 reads CSAGTGAGYEQYF. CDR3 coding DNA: TGCAGCGCTGGGACAGGGGCAGGATACGAGCAGTACTTC.

The chain's CDR3 is CSVVVTDTLQETQYF. CDR3 sequence (DNA): TGCAGCGTTGTAGTAACGGACACGCTCCAAGAGACCCAGTACTTC. The V call is TRBV29-1, the J call TRBJ2-5, with TRBD1 as a possible D gene (5 bases). The length of the CDR3 is 15 residues. CDR1 SQVTM and CDR2 ANQGSEA come from the germline V gene. V was trimmed by 4 bases and J by 1 base, leaving 16 bases between them.